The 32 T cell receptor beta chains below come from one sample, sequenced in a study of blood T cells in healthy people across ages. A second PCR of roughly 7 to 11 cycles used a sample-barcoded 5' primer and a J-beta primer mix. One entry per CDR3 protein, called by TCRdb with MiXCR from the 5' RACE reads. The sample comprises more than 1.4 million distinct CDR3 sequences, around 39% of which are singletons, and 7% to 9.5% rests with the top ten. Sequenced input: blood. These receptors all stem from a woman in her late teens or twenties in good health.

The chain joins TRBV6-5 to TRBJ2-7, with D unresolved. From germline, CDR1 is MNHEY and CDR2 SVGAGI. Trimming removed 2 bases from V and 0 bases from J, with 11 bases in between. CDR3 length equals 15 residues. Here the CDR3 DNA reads TGTGCCAGCAGTTACATGGGTGCAAGCTCCTACGAGCAGTACTTC. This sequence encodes CASSYMGASSYEQYF.

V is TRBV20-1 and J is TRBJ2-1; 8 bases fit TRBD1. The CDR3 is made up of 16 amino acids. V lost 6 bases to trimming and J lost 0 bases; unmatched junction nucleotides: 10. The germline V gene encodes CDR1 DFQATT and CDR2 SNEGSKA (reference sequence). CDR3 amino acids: CSAIRSDRVSYNEQFF. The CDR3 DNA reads TGCAGTGCCATCCGCTCGGACAGGGTCTCCTACAATGAGCAGTTCTTC.

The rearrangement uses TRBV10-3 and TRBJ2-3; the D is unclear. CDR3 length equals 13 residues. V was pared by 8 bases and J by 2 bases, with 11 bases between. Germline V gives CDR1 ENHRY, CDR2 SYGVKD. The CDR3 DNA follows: TGTGCCATCCGTGTCGGCCCCACAGATACGCAGTATTTT. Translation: CAIRVGPTDTQYF.

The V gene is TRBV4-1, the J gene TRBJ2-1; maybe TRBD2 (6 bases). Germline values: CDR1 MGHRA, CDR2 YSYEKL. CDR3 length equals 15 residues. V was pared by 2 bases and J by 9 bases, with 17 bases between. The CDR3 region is CASSQPGLEGGEQFF. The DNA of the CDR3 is TGCGCCAGCAGCCAACCGGGACTGGAGGGAGGTGAGCAGTTCTTC.

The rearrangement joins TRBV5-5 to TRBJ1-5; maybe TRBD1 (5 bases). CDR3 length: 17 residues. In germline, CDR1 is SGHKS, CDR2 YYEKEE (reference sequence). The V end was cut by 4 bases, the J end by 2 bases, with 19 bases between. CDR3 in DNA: TGTGCCAGCAGCCCCACGGGAGGGACCCAGGGCAATCAGCCCCAGCATTTT. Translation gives CASSPTGGTQGNQPQHF.

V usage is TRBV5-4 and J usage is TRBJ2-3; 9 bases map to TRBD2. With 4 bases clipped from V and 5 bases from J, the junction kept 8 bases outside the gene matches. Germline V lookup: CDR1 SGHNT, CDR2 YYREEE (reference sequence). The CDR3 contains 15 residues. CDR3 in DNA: TGTGCCAGCAGCCTTAGCGGGGGCAGGATAGATACGCAGTATTTT. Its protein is CASSLSGGRIDTQYF.

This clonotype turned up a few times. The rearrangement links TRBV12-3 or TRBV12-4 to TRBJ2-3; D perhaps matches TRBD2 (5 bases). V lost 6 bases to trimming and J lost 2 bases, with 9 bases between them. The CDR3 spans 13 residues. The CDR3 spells CASRQADTDTQYF. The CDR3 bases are TGTGCCAGCAGGCAAGCGGACACAGATACGCAGTATTTT.

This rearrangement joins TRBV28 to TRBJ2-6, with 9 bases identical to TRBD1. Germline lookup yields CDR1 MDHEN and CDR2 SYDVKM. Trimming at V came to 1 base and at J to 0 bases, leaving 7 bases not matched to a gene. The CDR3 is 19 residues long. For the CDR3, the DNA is TGTGCCAGCAGTTTATCGGTGGACAGGGGTCTCTCTGGGGCCAACGTCCTGACTTTC. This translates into CASSLSVDRGLSGANVLTF.

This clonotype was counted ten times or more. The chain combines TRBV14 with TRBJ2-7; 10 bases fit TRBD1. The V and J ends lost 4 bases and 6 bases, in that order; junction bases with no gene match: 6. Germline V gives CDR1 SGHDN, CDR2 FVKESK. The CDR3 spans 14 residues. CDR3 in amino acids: CASSRSGTGVEQYF. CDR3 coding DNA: TGTGCCAGCAGCCGATCCGGGACAGGGGTCGAGCAGTACTTC.

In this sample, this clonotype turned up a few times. CDR3 DNA: TGTGCCAGCAGCGTCCGGGACAGGGGGCAATTGGATACGCAGTATTTT. This gives the protein CASSVRDRGQLDTQYF. V is TRBV3-1 and J is TRBJ2-3; 12 bases are shared with TRBD1. With 5 bases clipped from V and 6 bases from J, the junction kept 9 bases outside the gene matches. The CDR3 extends over 16 amino acids. The germline gives CDR1 LGHDT, CDR2 YNNKEL (reference sequence).

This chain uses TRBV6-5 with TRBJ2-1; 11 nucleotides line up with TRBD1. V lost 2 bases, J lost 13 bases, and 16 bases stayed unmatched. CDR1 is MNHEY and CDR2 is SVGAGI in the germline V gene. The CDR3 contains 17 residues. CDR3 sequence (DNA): TGTGCCAGCAGTTACCCGTCGGGACAGGGGGAGAAAGAGACCCAGTTCTTC. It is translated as CASSYPSGQGEKETQFF.

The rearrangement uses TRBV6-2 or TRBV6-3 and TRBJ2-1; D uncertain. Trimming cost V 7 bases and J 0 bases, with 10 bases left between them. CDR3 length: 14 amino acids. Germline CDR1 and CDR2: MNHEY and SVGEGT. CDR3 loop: CASKGKSSYNEQFF. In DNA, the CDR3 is TGTGCCAGCAAAGGAAAGAGCTCCTACAATGAGCAGTTCTTC.

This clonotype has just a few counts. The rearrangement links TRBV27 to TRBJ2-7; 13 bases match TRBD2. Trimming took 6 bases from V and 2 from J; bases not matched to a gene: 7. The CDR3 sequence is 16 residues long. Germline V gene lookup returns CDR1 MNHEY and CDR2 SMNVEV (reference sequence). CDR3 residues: CASSPTGTSGTYEQYF. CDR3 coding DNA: TGTGCCAGCAGCCCGACAGGGACTAGCGGGACCTACGAGCAGTACTTC.

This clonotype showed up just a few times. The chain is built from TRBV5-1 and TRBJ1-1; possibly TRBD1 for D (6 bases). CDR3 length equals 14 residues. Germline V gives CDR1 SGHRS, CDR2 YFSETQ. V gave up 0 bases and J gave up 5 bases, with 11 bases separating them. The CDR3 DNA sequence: TGCGCCAGCAGCTTGGGGGGGGCGCAGACTGAAGCTTTCTTT. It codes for CASSLGGAQTEAFF. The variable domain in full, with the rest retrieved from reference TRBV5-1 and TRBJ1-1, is KAGVTQTPRYLIKTRGQQVTLSCSPISGHRSVSWYQQTPGQGLQFLFEYFSETQRNKGNFPGRFSGRQFSNSRSEMNVSTLELGDSALYLCASSLGGAQTEAFFGQGTRLTVV.

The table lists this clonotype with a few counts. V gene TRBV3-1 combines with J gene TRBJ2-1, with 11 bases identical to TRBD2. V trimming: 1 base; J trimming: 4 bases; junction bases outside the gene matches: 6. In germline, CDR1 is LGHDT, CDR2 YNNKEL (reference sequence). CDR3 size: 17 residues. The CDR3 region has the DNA TGTGCCAGCAGCCAAGCGGCGACTAGCGGGGTATACAATGAGCAGTTCTTC. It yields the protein CASSQAATSGVYNEQFF.

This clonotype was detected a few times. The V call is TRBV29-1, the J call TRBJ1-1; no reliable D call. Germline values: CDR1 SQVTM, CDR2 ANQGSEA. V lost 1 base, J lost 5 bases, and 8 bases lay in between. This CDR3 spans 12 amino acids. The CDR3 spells CSVEASWTEAFF. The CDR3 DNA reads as TGCAGCGTTGAAGCGTCATGGACTGAAGCTTTCTTT.

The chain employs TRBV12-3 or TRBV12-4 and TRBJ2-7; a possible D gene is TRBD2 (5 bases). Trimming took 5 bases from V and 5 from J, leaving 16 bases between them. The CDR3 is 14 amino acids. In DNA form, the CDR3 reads TGTGCCAGCAGTCTCGGGGTTATCGGGGACGAGCAGTACTTC. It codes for CASSLGVIGDEQYF.

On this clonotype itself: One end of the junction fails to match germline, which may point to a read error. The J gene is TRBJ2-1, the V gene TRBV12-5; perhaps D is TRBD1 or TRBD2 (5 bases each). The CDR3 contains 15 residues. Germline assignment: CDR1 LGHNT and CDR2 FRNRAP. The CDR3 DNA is TGTCCTAGTGGTGCAGATGGGGGTTCCTACAATGAGCAGTTCTTC. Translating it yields CPSGADGGSYNEQFF.

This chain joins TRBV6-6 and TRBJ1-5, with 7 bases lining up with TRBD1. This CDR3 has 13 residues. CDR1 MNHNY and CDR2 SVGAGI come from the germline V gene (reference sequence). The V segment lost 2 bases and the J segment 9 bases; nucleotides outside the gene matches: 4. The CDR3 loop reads CASSYDRELPQHF. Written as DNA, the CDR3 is TGTGCCAGCAGTTACGACAGGGAACTGCCCCAGCATTTT.

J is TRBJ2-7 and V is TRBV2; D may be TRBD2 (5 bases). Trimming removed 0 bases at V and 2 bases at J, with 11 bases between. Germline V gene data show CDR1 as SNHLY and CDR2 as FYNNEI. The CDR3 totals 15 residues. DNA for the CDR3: TGTGCCAGCAGTGAAGCGGCGGGTACACCCTACGAGCAGTACTTC. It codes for CASSEAAGTPYEQYF.

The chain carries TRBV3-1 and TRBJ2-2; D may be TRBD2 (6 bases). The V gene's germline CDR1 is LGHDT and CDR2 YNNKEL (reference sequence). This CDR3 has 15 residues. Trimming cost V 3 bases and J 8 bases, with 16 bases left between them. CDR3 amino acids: CASSHASAGSGELFF. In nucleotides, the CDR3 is TGTGCCAGCAGCCATGCTAGCGCGGGATCGGGGGAGCTGTTTTTT.

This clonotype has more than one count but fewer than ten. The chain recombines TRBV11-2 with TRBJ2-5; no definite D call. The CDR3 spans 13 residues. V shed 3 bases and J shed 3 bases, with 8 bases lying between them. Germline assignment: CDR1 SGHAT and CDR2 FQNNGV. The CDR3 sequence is CASSFTDKETQYF. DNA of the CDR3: TGTGCCAGCAGCTTCACAGATAAAGAGACCCAGTACTTC. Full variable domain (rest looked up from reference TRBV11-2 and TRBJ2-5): EAGVAQSPRYKIIEKRQSVAFWCNPISGHATLYWYQQILGQGPKLLIQFQNNGVVDDSQLPKDRFSAERLKGVDSTLKIQPAKLEDSAVYLCASSFTDKETQYFGPGTRLLVL.

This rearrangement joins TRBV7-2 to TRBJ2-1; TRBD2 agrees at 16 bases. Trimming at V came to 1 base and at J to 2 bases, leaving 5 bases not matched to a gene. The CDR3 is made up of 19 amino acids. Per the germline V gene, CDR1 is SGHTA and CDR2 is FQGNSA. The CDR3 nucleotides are TGTGCCAGCAGCTTAGTGGGGACTAGCGGGGGGGCAGCCTACAATGAGCAGTTCTTC. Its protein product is CASSLVGTSGGAAYNEQFF.

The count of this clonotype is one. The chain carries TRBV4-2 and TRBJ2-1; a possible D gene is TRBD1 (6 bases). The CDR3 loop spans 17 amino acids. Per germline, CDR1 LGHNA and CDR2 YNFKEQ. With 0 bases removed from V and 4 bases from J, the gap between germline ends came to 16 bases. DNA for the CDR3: TGTGCCAGCAGCCAAGAACAGCTGAGAGGGGGTTACAATGAGCAGTTCTTC. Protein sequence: CASSQEQLRGGYNEQFF.

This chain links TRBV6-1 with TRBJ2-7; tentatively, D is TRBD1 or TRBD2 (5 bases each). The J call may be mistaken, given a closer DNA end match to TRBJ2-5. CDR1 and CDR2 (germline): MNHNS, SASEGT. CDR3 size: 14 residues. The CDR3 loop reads CASREKGSRETQYF. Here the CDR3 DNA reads TGTGCCAGCAGGGAGAAGGGGAGCAGGGAGACCCAGTACTTC.

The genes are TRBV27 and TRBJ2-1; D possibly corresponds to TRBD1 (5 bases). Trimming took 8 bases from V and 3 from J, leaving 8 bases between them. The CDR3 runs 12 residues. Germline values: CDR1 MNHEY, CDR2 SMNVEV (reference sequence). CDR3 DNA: TGTGCCAGCTCGACAGTCTACAATGAGCAGTTCTTC. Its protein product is CASSTVYNEQFF.

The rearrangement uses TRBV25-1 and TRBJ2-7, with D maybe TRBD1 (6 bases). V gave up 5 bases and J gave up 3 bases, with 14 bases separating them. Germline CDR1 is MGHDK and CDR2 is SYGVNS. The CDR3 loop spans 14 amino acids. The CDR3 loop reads CASSQQGQFYEQYF. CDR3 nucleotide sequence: TGTGCCAGCAGTCAACAAGGACAGTTCTACGAGCAGTACTTC.

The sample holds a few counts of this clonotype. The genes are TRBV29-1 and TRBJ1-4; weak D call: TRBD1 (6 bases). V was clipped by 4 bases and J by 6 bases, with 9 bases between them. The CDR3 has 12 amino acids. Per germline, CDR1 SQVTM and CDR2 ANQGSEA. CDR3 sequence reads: CSVGGQDEKLFF. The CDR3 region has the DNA TGCAGCGTTGGGGGGCAAGATGAAAAACTGTTTTTT.

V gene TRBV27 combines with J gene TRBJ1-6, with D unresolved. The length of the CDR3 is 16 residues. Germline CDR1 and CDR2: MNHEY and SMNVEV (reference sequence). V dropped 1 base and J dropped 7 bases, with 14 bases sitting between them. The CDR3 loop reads CASSLYGGVLNSPLHF. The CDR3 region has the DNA TGTGCCAGCAGTTTATATGGTGGAGTATTAAATTCACCCCTCCACTTT.

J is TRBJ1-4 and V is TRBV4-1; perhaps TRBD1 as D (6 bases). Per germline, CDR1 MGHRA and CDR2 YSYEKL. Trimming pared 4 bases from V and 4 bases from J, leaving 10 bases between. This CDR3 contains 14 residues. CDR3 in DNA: TGCGCCAGCAGCCTGGACAGCTATAATGAAAAACTGTTTTTT. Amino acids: CASSLDSYNEKLFF.

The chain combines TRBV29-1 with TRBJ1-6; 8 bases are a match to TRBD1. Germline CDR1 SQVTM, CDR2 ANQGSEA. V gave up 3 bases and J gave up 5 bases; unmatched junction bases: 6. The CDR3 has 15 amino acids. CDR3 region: CSVDAKDRDNSPLHF. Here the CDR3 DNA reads TGCAGCGTTGACGCCAAGGACAGGGATAATTCACCCCTCCACTTT.

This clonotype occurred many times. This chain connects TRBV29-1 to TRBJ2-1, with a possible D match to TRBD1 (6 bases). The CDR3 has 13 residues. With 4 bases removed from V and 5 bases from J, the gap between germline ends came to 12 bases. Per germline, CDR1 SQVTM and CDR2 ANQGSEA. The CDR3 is CSVGTALNNEQFF. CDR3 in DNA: TGCAGCGTTGGGACAGCCTTGAACAATGAGCAGTTCTTC.